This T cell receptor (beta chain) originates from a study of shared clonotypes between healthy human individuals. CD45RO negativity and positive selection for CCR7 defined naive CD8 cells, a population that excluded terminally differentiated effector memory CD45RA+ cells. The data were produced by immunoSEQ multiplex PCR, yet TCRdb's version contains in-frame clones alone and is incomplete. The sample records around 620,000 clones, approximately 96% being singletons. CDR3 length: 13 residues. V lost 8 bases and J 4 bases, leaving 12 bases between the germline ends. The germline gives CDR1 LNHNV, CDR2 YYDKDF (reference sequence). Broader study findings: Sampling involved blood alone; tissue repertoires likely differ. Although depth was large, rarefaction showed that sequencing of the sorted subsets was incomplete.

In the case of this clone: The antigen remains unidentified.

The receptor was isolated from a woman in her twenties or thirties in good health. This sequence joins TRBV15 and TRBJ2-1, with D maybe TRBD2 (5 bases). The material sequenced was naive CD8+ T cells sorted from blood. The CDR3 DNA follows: TGTGCCACCTTAGCGCCTACTTACAATGAGCAGTTCTTC. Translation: CATLAPTYNEQFF.